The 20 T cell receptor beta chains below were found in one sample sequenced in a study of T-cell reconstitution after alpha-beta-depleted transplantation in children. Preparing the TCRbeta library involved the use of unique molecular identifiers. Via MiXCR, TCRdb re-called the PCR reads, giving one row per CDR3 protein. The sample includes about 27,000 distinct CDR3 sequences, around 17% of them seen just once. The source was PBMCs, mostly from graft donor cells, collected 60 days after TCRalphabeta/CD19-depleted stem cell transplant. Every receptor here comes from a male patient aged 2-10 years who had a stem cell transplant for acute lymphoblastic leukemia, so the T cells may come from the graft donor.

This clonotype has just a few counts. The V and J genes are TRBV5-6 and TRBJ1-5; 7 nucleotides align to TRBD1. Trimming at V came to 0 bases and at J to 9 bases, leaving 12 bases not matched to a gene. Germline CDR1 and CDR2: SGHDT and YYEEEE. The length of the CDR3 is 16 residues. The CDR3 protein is CASSLAQAQGSGPQHF. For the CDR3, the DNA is TGTGCCAGCAGCTTGGCTCAGGCACAGGGGTCGGGGCCCCAGCATTTT.

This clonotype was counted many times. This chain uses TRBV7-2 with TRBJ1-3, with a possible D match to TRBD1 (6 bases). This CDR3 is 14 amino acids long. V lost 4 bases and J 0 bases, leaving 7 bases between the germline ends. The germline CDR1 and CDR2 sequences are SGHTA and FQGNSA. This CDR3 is CASSWGHSGNTIYF. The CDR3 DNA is TGTGCCAGCAGCTGGGGACACTCTGGAAACACCATATATTTT.

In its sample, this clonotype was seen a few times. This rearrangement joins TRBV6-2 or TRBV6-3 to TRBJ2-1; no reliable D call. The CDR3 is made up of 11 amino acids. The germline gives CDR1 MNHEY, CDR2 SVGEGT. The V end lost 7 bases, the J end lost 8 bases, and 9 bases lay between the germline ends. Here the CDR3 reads CASTDYYEQFF. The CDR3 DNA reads TGTGCCAGCACCGATTATTATGAGCAGTTCTTC.

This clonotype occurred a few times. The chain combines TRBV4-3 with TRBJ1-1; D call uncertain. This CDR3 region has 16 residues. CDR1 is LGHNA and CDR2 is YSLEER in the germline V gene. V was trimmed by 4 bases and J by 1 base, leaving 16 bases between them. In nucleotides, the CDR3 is TGCGCCAGCAGCCTAAGCCCCCCCCGTACGAACACTGAAGCTTTCTTT. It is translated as CASSLSPPRTNTEAFF.

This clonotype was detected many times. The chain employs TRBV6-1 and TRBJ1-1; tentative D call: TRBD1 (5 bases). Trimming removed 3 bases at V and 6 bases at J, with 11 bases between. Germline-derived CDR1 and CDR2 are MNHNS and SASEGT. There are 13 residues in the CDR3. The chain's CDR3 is CASSDLGGAEAFF. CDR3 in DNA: TGTGCCAGCAGTGACCTGGGGGGGGCTGAAGCTTTCTTT.

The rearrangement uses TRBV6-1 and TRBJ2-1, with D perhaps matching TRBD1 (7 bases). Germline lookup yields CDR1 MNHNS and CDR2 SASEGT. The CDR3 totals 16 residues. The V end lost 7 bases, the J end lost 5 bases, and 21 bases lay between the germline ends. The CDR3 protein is CASTPSITGEDNEQFF. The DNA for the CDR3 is TGTGCCAGCACCCCTTCGATTACAGGGGAGGACAATGAGCAGTTCTTC.

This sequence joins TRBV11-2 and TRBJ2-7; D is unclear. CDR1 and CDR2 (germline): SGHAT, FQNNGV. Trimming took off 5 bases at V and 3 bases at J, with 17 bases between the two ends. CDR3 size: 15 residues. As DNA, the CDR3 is TGTGCCAGCAGCCCCTGGGCAAATTCAGGCTACGAGCAGTACTTC. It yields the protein CASSPWANSGYEQYF.

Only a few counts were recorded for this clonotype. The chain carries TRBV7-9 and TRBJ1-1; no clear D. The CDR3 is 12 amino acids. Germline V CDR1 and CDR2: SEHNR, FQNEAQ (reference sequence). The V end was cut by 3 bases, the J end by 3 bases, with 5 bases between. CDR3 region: CASSFGDTEAFF. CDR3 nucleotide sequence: TGTGCCAGCAGCTTCGGGGACACTGAAGCTTTCTTT.

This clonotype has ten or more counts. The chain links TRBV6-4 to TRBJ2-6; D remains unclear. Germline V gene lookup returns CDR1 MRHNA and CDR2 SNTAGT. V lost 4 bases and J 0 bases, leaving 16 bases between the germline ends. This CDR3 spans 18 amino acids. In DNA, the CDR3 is TGTGCCAGCAGTGTAGAGAATTTGGGTAGCTCTGGGGCCAACGTCCTGACTTTC. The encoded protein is CASSVENLGSSGANVLTF.

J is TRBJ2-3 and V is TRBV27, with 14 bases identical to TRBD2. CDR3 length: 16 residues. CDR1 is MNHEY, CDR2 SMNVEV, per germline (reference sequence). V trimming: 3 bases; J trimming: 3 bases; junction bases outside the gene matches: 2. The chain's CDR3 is CASSFRTSGGTDTQYF. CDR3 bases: TGTGCCAGCAGTTTCCGGACTAGCGGGGGGACAGATACGCAGTATTTT.

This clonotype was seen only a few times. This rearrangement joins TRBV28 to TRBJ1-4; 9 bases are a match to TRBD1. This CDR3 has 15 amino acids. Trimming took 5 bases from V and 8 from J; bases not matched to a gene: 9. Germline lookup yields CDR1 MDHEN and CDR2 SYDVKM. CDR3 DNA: TGTGCCAGCAGTGGGACCGGGACAGGGAACGAAAAACTGTTTTTT. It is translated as CASSGTGTGNEKLFF.

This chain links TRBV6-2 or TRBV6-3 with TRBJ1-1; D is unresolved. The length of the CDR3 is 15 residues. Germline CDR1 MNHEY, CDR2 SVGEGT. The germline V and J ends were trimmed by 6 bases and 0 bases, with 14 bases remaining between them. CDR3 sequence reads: CASRRHGYMNTEAFF. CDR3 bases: TGTGCCAGCAGACGCCACGGATACATGAACACTGAAGCTTTCTTT.

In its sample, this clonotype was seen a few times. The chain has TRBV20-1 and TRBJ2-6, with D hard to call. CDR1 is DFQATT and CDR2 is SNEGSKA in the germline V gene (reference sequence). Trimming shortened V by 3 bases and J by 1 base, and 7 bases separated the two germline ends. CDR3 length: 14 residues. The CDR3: CSASKVSGANVLTF. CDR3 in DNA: TGCAGTGCTAGTAAAGTATCTGGGGCCAACGTCCTGACTTTC.

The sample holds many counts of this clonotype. The CDR3 nucleotides are TGTGCCAGCAGTGACTTCTACAGGGGCCAGCCCCAGCATTTT. It is translated as CASSDFYRGQPQHF. This chain connects TRBV6-4 to TRBJ1-5; 7 bases match TRBD1. The V and J ends lost 1 base and 7 bases, in that order; junction bases with no gene match: 4. CDR1 and CDR2 (germline): MRHNA, SNTAGT. The CDR3 consists of 14 residues.

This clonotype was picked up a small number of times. The CDR3 loop reads CSARAGLSSYEQYF. Written as DNA, the CDR3 is TGCAGTGCTAGAGCGGGATTGAGCTCCTACGAGCAGTACTTC. V and J are TRBV20-1 and TRBJ2-7; TRBD2 might be the D (5 bases). Germline CDR1 reads DFQATT; CDR2 reads SNEGSKA (reference sequence). Trimming took off 1 base at V and 0 bases at J, with 10 bases between the two ends. The CDR3 consists of 14 residues.

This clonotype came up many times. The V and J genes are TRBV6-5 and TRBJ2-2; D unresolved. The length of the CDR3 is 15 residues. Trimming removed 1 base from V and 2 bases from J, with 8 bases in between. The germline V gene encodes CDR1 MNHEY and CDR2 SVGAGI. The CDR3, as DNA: TGTGCCAGCAGTTACTTGACCAGAAACACCGGGGAGCTGTTTTTT. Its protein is CASSYLTRNTGELFF.

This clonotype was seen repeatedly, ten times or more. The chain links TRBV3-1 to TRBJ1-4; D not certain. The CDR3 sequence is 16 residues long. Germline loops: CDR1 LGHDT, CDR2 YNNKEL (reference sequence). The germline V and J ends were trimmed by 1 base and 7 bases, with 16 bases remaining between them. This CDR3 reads CASSQGDPGRSEKLFF. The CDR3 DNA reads TGTGCCAGCAGCCAAGGGGATCCAGGAAGGAGTGAAAAACTGTTTTTT.

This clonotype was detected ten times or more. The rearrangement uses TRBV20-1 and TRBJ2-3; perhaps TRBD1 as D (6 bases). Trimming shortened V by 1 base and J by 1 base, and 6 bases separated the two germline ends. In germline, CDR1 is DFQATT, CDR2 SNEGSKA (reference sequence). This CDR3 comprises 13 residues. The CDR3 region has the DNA TGCAGTGCTAGAGGACAGGGCACAGATACGCAGTATTTT. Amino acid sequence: CSARGQGTDTQYF.

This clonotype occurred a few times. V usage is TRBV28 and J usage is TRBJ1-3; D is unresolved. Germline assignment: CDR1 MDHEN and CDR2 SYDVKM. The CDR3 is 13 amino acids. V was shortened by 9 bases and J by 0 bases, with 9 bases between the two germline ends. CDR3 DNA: TGTGCCAGTTCGTCCCACTCTGGAAACACCATATATTTT. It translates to CASSSHSGNTIYF.

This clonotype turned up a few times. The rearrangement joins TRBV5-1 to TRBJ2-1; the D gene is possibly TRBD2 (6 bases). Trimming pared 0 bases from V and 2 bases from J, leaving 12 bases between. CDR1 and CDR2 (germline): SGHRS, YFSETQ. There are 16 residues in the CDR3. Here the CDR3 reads CASSLAGGAAYNEQFF. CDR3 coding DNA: TGCGCCAGCAGCTTGGCCGGGGGAGCTGCCTACAATGAGCAGTTCTTC.